Below, 18 T cell receptor beta chains from the same sample are listed, as sequenced in a study of blood T cell repertoires in COVID-19. TCRdb keeps only in-frame clones here, not all; method: immunoSEQ multiplex PCR. The data show fewer than 350,000 clones, over 75% seen once. Material: PBMCs or T cells enriched from blood (not recorded which). The receptors were sampled from a man between 25 and 39 years old who had recovered from COVID-19.

V and J are TRBV9 and TRBJ2-2, with 7 bases aligning to TRBD2. This CDR3 has 16 residues. The trim removed 0 bases at V and 1 base at J, leaving 3 bases unmatched. CDR1 SGDLS and CDR2 YYNGEE come from the germline V gene. The CDR3 region is CASSVGLAVNTGELFF. In DNA form, the CDR3 reads TGTGCCAGCAGCGTAGGGCTAGCGGTGAACACCGGGGAGCTGTTTTTT.

This clone came up once. For the CDR3, the DNA is TGTGCCAGCACTATTGGGAGAGGAGATGGCTACACCTTC. Translating it yields CASTIGRGDGYTF. This chain links TRBV12-3 or TRBV12-4 with TRBJ1-2; D unresolved. There are 13 residues in the CDR3. V gave up 7 bases and J gave up 6 bases, with 15 bases separating them.

This chain connects TRBV5-1 to TRBJ2-2; 11 nucleotides agree with TRBD2. CDR3 length equals 18 residues. V shed 3 bases, J shed 7 bases, and the junction held 14 bases outside the gene matches. Germline CDR1 reads SGHRS; CDR2 reads YFSETQ. CDR3 loop: CASSSSATSGSVGGELFF. The CDR3 DNA follows: TGCGCCAGCAGCTCCAGTGCCACTAGCGGGAGCGTTGGCGGGGAGCTGTTTTTT.

This clone was recorded a few times. Other DNA sequences in this specimen translate into the identical CDR3. The chain recombines TRBV7-2 with TRBJ2-2; D is undetermined. The V and J ends lost 4 bases and 5 bases respectively, with 5 bases between them. There are 12 residues in the CDR3. CDR1 is SGHTA and CDR2 is FQGNSA in the germline V gene. CDR3 loop: CASSSYTGELFF. CDR3 DNA sequence: TGTGCCAGCAGCTCCTATACCGGGGAGCTGTTTTTT. The whole variable domain, filled in from reference TRBV7-2 and TRBJ2-2, reads GAGVSQSPSNKVTEKGKDVELRCDPISGHTALYWYRQSLGQGLEFLIYFQGNSAPDKSGLPSDRFSAERTGGSVSTLTIQRTQQEDSAVYLCASSSYTGELFFGEGSRLTVL.

This clone was detected only once. The chain joins TRBV7-9 to TRBJ2-2; D possibly corresponds to TRBD2 (5 bases). Germline V gene lookup returns CDR1 SEHNR and CDR2 FQNEAQ (reference sequence). CDR3 length: 13 residues. Deletions cut 6 bases from V and 4 bases from J, with 9 bases between. The CDR3 region has the DNA TGTGCCAGCAGATCAGAGGGCACCGGGGAGCTGTTTTTT. This codes for CASRSEGTGELFF.

The V call is TRBV3-1 (or the pseudogene TRBV3-2), the J call TRBJ1-3; D call uncertain. The CDR3 is 15 residues long. With 2 bases removed from V and 0 bases from J, the gap between germline ends came to 8 bases. Germline V lookup: CDR1 LGHDT, CDR2 YNNKEL (reference sequence). The DNA for the CDR3 is TGTGCCAGCAGCCAAACACAGAGCTCTGGAAACACCATATATTTT. Its translation is CASSQTQSSGNTIYF.

The chain carries TRBV19 and TRBJ2-5; 7 nucleotides align to TRBD1. The CDR3 is made up of 13 amino acids. Germline V gives CDR1 LNHDA, CDR2 SQIVND (reference sequence). V lost 8 bases to trimming and J lost 5 bases; unmatched junction nucleotides: 8. CDR3 sequence: CASGPTGLETQYF. CDR3 bases: TGTGCCAGTGGACCGACAGGGTTGGAGACCCAGTACTTC.

This chain connects TRBV30 to TRBJ1-1, with unresolved D. V was pared by 1 base and J by 2 bases, with 8 bases between. The V gene's germline CDR1 is GTSNPN and CDR2 SVGIG (reference sequence). The length of the CDR3 is 13 residues. The CDR3, as DNA: TGTGCCTGGAGTGGTTCAGAAAACACTGAAGCTTTCTTT. This encodes CAWSGSENTEAFF.

The chain links TRBV20-1 to TRBJ1-2, with 7 nucleotides matching TRBD1. Losses at the gene ends were 3 bases for V and 3 bases for J; bases not matched to a gene: 4. Germline assignment: CDR1 DFQATT and CDR2 SNEGSKA (reference sequence). The CDR3 sequence is 13 residues long. The CDR3 DNA sequence: TGCAGTGCTAGTCAGGGGGAATACTATGGCTACACCTTC. Amino acids: CSASQGEYYGYTF.

The J gene is TRBJ1-1, the V gene TRBV5-1, with TRBD1 as a possible D gene (5 bases). Per the germline V gene, CDR1 is SGHRS and CDR2 is YFSETQ. The V end was cut by 4 bases, the J end by 1 base, with 8 bases between. This CDR3 has 13 amino acids. CDR3: CASSNTGNTEAFF. The CDR3 coding sequence is TGCGCCAGCAGCAATACAGGGAACACTGAAGCTTTCTTT. Variable domain in full (rest from reference TRBV5-1 and TRBJ1-1): KAGVTQTPRYLIKTRGQQVTLSCSPISGHRSVSWYQQTPGQGLQFLFEYFSETQRNKGNFPGRFSGRQFSNSRSEMNVSTLELGDSALYLCASSNTGNTEAFFGQGTRLTVV.

The table lists this clone with a few counts. The chain combines TRBV29-1 with TRBJ2-1, with TRBD1 matching 7 bases. The trim removed 2 bases at V and 7 bases at J, leaving 11 bases unmatched. This CDR3 is built from 15 residues. The germline gives CDR1 SQVTM, CDR2 ANQGSEA. The CDR3 loop reads CSVEKSVGQANEQFF. The CDR3 region has the DNA TGCAGCGTTGAAAAATCAGTTGGACAGGCTAATGAGCAGTTCTTC.

This clone was picked up a small number of times. The CDR3 loop is CASSLVGGTNYGYTF. The CDR3, as DNA: TGCGCCAGCAGCTTGGTTGGGGGGACTAACTATGGCTACACCTTC. The chain employs TRBV5-1 and TRBJ1-2; perhaps TRBD1 as D (5 bases). From germline, CDR1 is SGHRS and CDR2 YFSETQ. V gave up 0 bases and J gave up 0 bases, with 9 bases separating them. The CDR3 runs to 15 residues.

The chain carries TRBV2 and TRBJ1-3; a possible D gene is TRBD1 (5 bases). The V gene's germline CDR1 is SNHLY and CDR2 FYNNEI. V was trimmed by 5 bases and J by 1 base, leaving 15 bases between them. The CDR3 length is 16 residues. This chain's CDR3 is CASSSSQGGSGNTIYF. CDR3 nucleotides: TGTGCCAGCAGTTCCTCCCAGGGCGGATCTGGAAACACCATATATTTT.

This clone appeared a few times. This chain's CDR3 is CASSIKKRSWAAIAATNEKLFF. CDR3 sequence (DNA): TGTGCCAGCAGCATAAAGAAAAGATCATGGGCCGCCATTGCCGCAACTAATGAAAAACTGTTTTTT. The J gene is TRBJ1-4, the V gene TRBV21-1; the DNA was not used to check the table's D call, TRBD1. TRBV21-1 is noted as a pseudogene. CDR3 length: 22 amino acids.

The J gene is TRBJ1-2, the V gene TRBV5-1; 9 bases are shared with TRBD1. CDR1 is SGHRS, CDR2 YFSETQ, per germline. The V gene end was trimmed by 3 bases and the J gene end by 2 bases; junction bases not matched to a gene: 2. The CDR3 runs 14 residues. CDR3 region: CASSSQGANYGYTF. The CDR3 DNA reads as TGCGCCAGCAGCTCACAGGGGGCCAACTATGGCTACACCTTC.

The chain recombines TRBV11-2 with TRBJ1-1; no firm D call. The CDR3 extends over 13 amino acids. V lost 4 bases and J 2 bases, leaving 8 bases between the germline ends. Germline values: CDR1 SGHAT, CDR2 FQNNGV. In DNA, the CDR3 is TGTGCCAGCAGCTCTTCCCTCAACACTGAAGCTTTCTTT. Translated, it gives CASSSSLNTEAFF.

The rearrangement uses TRBV5-4 and TRBJ1-2; 7 bases are shared with TRBD1. The CDR3 spans 14 residues. Per germline, CDR1 SGHNT and CDR2 YYREEE (reference sequence). V lost 4 bases and J lost 3; bases outside the gene matches: 6. The CDR3 reads CASSIQGNYYGYTF. The DNA for the CDR3 is TGTGCCAGCAGCATACAGGGGAATTACTATGGCTACACCTTC.

J is TRBJ2-7 and V is TRBV5-1; 8 positions agree with TRBD1. In germline, CDR1 is SGHRS, CDR2 YFSETQ. The CDR3 contains 14 residues. Trimming at V came to 5 bases and at J to 6 bases, leaving 10 bases not matched to a gene. The CDR3 here is CASRGQAILGEQYF. CDR3 bases: TGCGCCAGCAGGGGACAGGCGATACTGGGCGAGCAGTACTTC.